The rows below give T cell receptor beta chains drawn from one sample of a study of cytomegalovirus exposure and HLA in healthy donors. Measured with immunoSEQ multiplex PCR; TCRdb has only the in-frame clones, and not every one. The sample carries some 200,000 clones, around 81% recorded once. Source material: PBMCs. These receptors originate from a woman in her twenties or thirties in good health and CMV-seronegative. The CDR3 runs from the conserved cysteine through the conserved F or W. Fields, in order: clone size, D gene, J gene, V gene, CDR3 DNA, CDR3 protein. A D gene is named only where the DNA matches it firmly. Size is stated for part of the rows, as once, few or many counts, or as a class when the clone is expanded.

clone size: -; D gene: -; J gene: TRBJ2-1; V gene: TRBV28; CDR3 DNA: TGTGCCAGCAGTTTGCCGGGTGTTGGAGACAATGAGCAGTTCTTC; CDR3 protein: CASSLPGVGDNEQFF
clone size: -; D gene: -; J gene: TRBJ2-2; V gene: TRBV29-1; CDR3 DNA: TGCAGCGCCGACGGGGGACTCAACACCGGGGAGCTGTTTTTT; CDR3 protein: CSADGGLNTGELFF
clone size: -; D gene: TRBD1; J gene: TRBJ2-7; V gene: TRBV7-2; CDR3 DNA: TGTGCCAGCAGCCTGGGACAGGGGGCTTACGAGCAGTACTTC; CDR3 protein: CASSLGQGAYEQYF
clone size: once; D gene: -; J gene: TRBJ1-2; V gene: TRBV19; CDR3 DNA: TGTGCCAGTTACCTCCACGGGTCCCCTAACTATGGCTACACCTTC; CDR3 protein: CASYLHGSPNYGYTF
clone size: -; D gene: TRBD2; J gene: TRBJ2-4; V gene: TRBV2; CDR3 DNA: TGTGCCAGCAGGGTCAGCGGGAGGGCTCTGAACATTCAGTACTTC; CDR3 protein: CASRVSGRALNIQYF
clone size: -; D gene: -; J gene: TRBJ2-1; V gene: TRBV28; CDR3 DNA: TGTGCCAGCAGTTTAAGGGACATCTCCTACAATGAGCAGTTCTTC; CDR3 protein: CASSLRDISYNEQFF
clone size: -; D gene: -; J gene: TRBJ1-1; V gene: TRBV2; CDR3 DNA: TGTGCCAGCAGTGAAGGTCTTCGTCCTGAAGCTTTCTTT; CDR3 protein: CASSEGLRPEAFF
clone size: -; D gene: TRBD1; J gene: TRBJ2-3; V gene: TRBV19; CDR3 DNA: TGTGCCAGCCGTCGAAACCCCGGACAGGGGGGTCGGATAGATACGCAGTATTTT; CDR3 protein: CASRRNPGQGGRIDTQYF
clone size: -; D gene: -; J gene: TRBJ2-5; V gene: TRBV6-4; CDR3 DNA: TGTGCCAGCAGTGACGGGCTCCCCCGTACCCGCGGGGCCCAGTACTTC; CDR3 protein: CASSDGLPRTRGAQYF
clone size: once; D gene: -; J gene: TRBJ1-1; V gene: TRBV10-3; CDR3 DNA: TGTGCCACCAGAAGCGGGATGAACACTGAAGCTTTCTTT; CDR3 protein: CATRSGMNTEAFF
clone size: -; D gene: TRBD1; J gene: TRBJ2-7; V gene: TRBV18; CDR3 DNA: TGTGCCAGCTCAGACAGGGGCTACGAGCAGTACTTC; CDR3 protein: CASSDRGYEQYF
clone size: -; D gene: -; J gene: TRBJ1-2; V gene: TRBV9; CDR3 DNA: TGTGCCAGCAGCTCCTCATACCAATGGGAGGGAGGCGTCTATGGCTACACCTTC; CDR3 protein: CASSSSYQWEGGVYGYTF
clone size: few; D gene: -; J gene: TRBJ2-3; V gene: TRBV6-6; CDR3 DNA: TGTGCCAGCACCGCAGTCGCAGGGTCGACAGATACGCAGTATTTT; CDR3 protein: CASTAVAGSTDTQYF
clone size: few; D gene: TRBD2; J gene: TRBJ2-7; V gene: TRBV28; CDR3 DNA: TGTGCCAGCAGTTTATTAGCGGGAGAAGGAGAGCTGCAGTACTTC; CDR3 protein: CASSLLAGEGELQYF
clone size: few; D gene: -; J gene: TRBJ1-1; V gene: TRBV7-9; CDR3 DNA: TGTGCCAGCAGCCCAAGACAAGTCCTGAACACTGAAGCTTTCTTT; CDR3 protein: CASSPRQVLNTEAFF
clone size: -; D gene: -; J gene: TRBJ1-6; V gene: TRBV7-8; CDR3 DNA: TGTGCCAGCAGCCTCCAACAGAACTCCTATAATTCACCCCTCCACTTT; CDR3 protein: CASSLQQNSYNSPLHF
clone size: -; D gene: TRBD2; J gene: TRBJ2-7; V gene: TRBV27; CDR3 DNA: TGTGCCAGCAGTTCTACCCACATGAGCGGGAGTGTCTCCGAGCAGTACTTC; CDR3 protein: CASSSTHMSGSVSEQYF
clone size: -; D gene: -; J gene: TRBJ2-6; V gene: TRBV29-1; CDR3 DNA: TGCAGCGTTGAAGGAGGGACTGGGGCCAACGTCCTGACTTTC; CDR3 protein: CSVEGGTGANVLTF
clone size: -; D gene: -; J gene: TRBJ2-1; V gene: TRBV11-3; CDR3 DNA: TGTGCCAGCAGCTTAGATGACAACAATGAGCAGTTCTTC; CDR3 protein: CASSLDDNNEQFF
clone size: few; D gene: -; J gene: TRBJ1-2; V gene: TRBV28; CDR3 DNA: TGTGCCAGCACCCTGTGGTCCCCGAGGGTTAACTATGGCTACACCTTC; CDR3 protein: CASTLWSPRVNYGYTF
clone size: -; D gene: TRBD2; J gene: TRBJ2-5; V gene: TRBV28; CDR3 DNA: TGTGCCAGCACCAGCGGGACGGGAGAAGAGACCCAGTACTTC; CDR3 protein: CASTSGTGEETQYF
clone size: -; D gene: -; J gene: TRBJ1-4; V gene: TRBV25-1; CDR3 DNA: TGTGCCAGCAGTGAGAGGGCGGGGAATGAAAAACTGTTTTTT; CDR3 protein: CASSERAGNEKLFF
clone size: -; D gene: TRBD2; J gene: TRBJ2-2; V gene: TRBV11-3; CDR3 DNA: TGTGCCAGCAGCTTGGACCCAGCCGGGACTAGCGGGGTGAACGGGGAGCTGTTTTTT; CDR3 protein: CASSLDPAGTSGVNGELFF
clone size: -; D gene: TRBD1; J gene: TRBJ2-7; V gene: TRBV5-6; CDR3 DNA: TGTGCCAGCAGCTACCGACAGGGAATTTCCTACGAGCAGTACTTC; CDR3 protein: CASSYRQGISYEQYF
clone size: -; D gene: -; J gene: TRBJ2-2; V gene: TRBV27; CDR3 DNA: TGTGCCAGCAGTTTCGTGATGAGCACCGGGGAGCTGTTTTTT; CDR3 protein: CASSFVMSTGELFF
clone size: few; D gene: -; J gene: TRBJ2-1; V gene: TRBV10-1; CDR3 DNA: TGCGCCTCGGGTGCGGGCCTACTTGGGGACAATGAGCAGTTCTTC; CDR3 protein: CASGAGLLGDNEQFF
clone size: few; D gene: -; J gene: TRBJ2-1; V gene: TRBV25-1; CDR3 DNA: TGTGCCAGCAGTAATCAGGGATACTCGTCTCCTGAGCAGTTCTTC; CDR3 protein: CASSNQGYSSPEQFF
clone size: once; D gene: TRBD2; J gene: TRBJ2-5; V gene: TRBV11-2; CDR3 DNA: TGTGCCAGCAGCCCCAACGGACTAGCGGGGCAAGAGACCCAGTACTTC; CDR3 protein: CASSPNGLAGQETQYF
clone size: once; D gene: -; J gene: TRBJ1-6; V gene: TRBV7-2; CDR3 DNA: TGTGCCAGCAGCTTAGGAGCTCAAGGGGATTCACCCCTCCACTTT; CDR3 protein: CASSLGAQGDSPLHF
clone size: few; D gene: -; J gene: TRBJ2-1; V gene: TRBV7-9; CDR3 DNA: TGTGCCAGCAGCTTATTTAAGGGACTCGTCGATGAGCAGTTCTTC; CDR3 protein: CASSLFKGLVDEQFF
clone size: -; D gene: -; J gene: TRBJ1-5; V gene: TRBV7-2; CDR3 DNA: TGTGCCAGCAGCTTAACAGGGAGCAATCAGCCCCAGCATTTT; CDR3 protein: CASSLTGSNQPQHF
clone size: -; D gene: TRBD1; J gene: TRBJ2-3; V gene: TRBV28; CDR3 DNA: TGTGCCAGCAGACAACAGGGGACCGATACGCAGTATTTT; CDR3 protein: CASRQQGTDTQYF